The clone carrying this T cell receptor (beta chain) was seen a handful of times. What it recognizes is unknown. Some clones are missing from TCRdb's copy, which holds only in-frame ones; the method was immunoSEQ multiplex PCR. The table records tens of thousands of clones, about four fifths of them present only once. This sample was included in a study of graft-versus-host responses after intestinal transplantation. This CDR3 region has 16 residues. Trimming shortened V by 4 bases and J by 3 bases, and 16 bases separated the two germline ends. Germline-derived CDR1 and CDR2 are MNHNS and SASEGT. The gene calls are TRBV6-1 and TRBJ1-5; D gene unclear. The sequencing here drew on unstimulated CD8+ T cells sorted from spleen or lymph node cells, taken before intestinal transplant. This TCR came from a human donor who received an intestinal transplant. The CDR3, as DNA: TGTGCCAGCAGTGGAGGGAGCGATCACCCCAATCAGCCCCAGCATTTT. Its translation: CASSGGSDHPNQPQHF.